What follows are 9 T cell receptor beta chains derived from one specimen sequenced in a study of siplizumab effects on memory and regulatory T cells. Using immunoSEQ multiplex PCR, the repertoire was profiled, and TCRdb retains in-frame clones only, with some absent. The sample contains approximately 97,000 clones, approximately 90% of which appear only once. The sequencing input was CD4+ T cells sorted from blood. Receptors were obtained from a human donor in good health.

The chain uses TRBV19 and TRBJ1-5, with a possible D match to TRBD1 (5 bases). V lost 4 bases and J lost 5, with 12 bases in between. CDR3 length equals 14 residues. Germline V gene sequence: CDR1 LNHDA, CDR2 SQIVND (reference sequence). The CDR3 DNA follows: TGTGCCAGTAGTACCTCAGGGAAAGATCAGCCCCAGCATTTT. The encoded protein is CASSTSGKDQPQHF.

The chain has TRBV19 and TRBJ1-5, with D possibly being TRBD1 (5 bases). V lost 6 bases and J lost 0, with 18 bases in between. This CDR3 spans 17 amino acids. Per germline, CDR1 LNHDA and CDR2 SQIVND (reference sequence). CDR3 bases: TGTGCCAGTAGGGGGCGGGGCAGAGCGGTTAGCAATCAGCCCCAGCATTTT. Amino acids: CASRGRGRAVSNQPQHF.

This chain uses TRBV2 with TRBJ2-1; no clear D. With 5 bases removed from V and 1 base from J, the gap between germline ends came to 9 bases. Germline V gene lookup returns CDR1 SNHLY and CDR2 FYNNEI. This CDR3 region has 14 residues. The CDR3 coding sequence is TGTGCCAGCAGTTTGGACGGTTCCTACAATGAGCAGTTCTTC. Encoded protein: CASSLDGSYNEQFF. Full variable domain (rest looked up from reference TRBV2 and TRBJ2-1): EPEVTQTPSHQVTQMGQEVILRCVPISNHLYFYWYRQILGQKVEFLVSFYNNEISEKSEIFDDQFSVERPDGSNFTLKIRSTKLEDSAMYFCASSLDGSYNEQFFGPGTRLTVL.

The CDR3 region is CASSSSLNEKLFF. The CDR3 DNA follows: TGCGCCAGCAGCTCCAGTCTTAATGAAAAACTGTTTTTT. This chain joins TRBV5-1 and TRBJ1-4; D is ambiguous. V lost 3 bases to trimming and J lost 4 bases, with 7 bases between them. CDR1 and CDR2 from the germline V gene are SGHRS and YFSETQ. The CDR3 spans 13 residues.

The J gene is TRBJ2-1, the V gene TRBV7-9; D is ambiguous. The length of the CDR3 is 16 residues. From germline, CDR1 is SEHNR and CDR2 FQNEAQ (reference sequence). The ends were cut back, 7 bases at V and 0 bases at J, with 16 bases in the middle. The chain's CDR3 is CASTTRNSASYNEQFF. The CDR3 DNA is TGTGCCAGCACGACAAGGAACTCGGCCTCCTACAATGAGCAGTTCTTC.

The count of this clone is one. The rearrangement uses TRBV5-1 and TRBJ1-5; 7 nucleotides match TRBD1. The CDR3 consists of 16 residues. Trimming at V came to 0 bases and at J to 2 bases, leaving 5 bases not matched to a gene. From germline, CDR1 is SGHRS and CDR2 YFSETQ. The DNA of the CDR3 is TGCGCCAGCAGCTTGGATCAGGGGGGTGGCAATCAGCCCCAGCATTTT. This translates into CASSLDQGGGNQPQHF.

V usage is TRBV7-2 and J usage is TRBJ2-7; TRBD2 matches at 8 bases. Germline loops: CDR1 SGHTA, CDR2 FQGNSA. V was clipped by 3 bases and J by 3 bases; unmatched bases: 16. This CDR3 has 18 residues. The CDR3 DNA follows: TGTGCCAGCAGCTTCTTCAACGACCCAGCGGGAGCGAACTACGAGCAGTACTTC. Translating gives CASSFFNDPAGANYEQYF.

The chain uses TRBV5-1 and TRBJ2-1, with D possibly being TRBD2 (6 bases). The CDR3 sequence is 13 residues long. V was clipped by 4 bases and J by 5 bases, with 10 bases between them. Germline CDR1 reads SGHRS; CDR2 reads YFSETQ. CDR3 residues: CASSTTSNNEQFF. DNA of the CDR3: TGCGCCAGCAGCACCACTAGCAACAATGAGCAGTTCTTC.

V and J are TRBV29-1 and TRBJ2-2; 7 nucleotides align to TRBD1. Germline V gene sequence: CDR1 SQVTM, CDR2 ANQGSEA. This CDR3 spans 13 amino acids. V trimming: 7 bases; J trimming: 4 bases; junction bases outside the gene matches: 6. This CDR3 reads CSALTGTTGELFF. The CDR3 DNA sequence: TGCAGCGCCCTGACAGGGACCACCGGGGAGCTGTTTTTT.